These 19 T cell receptor beta chains originate from one sample sequenced in a study of T cell responses to AZD1222 COVID-19 vaccine. The repertoire was sequenced with immunoSEQ multiplex PCR; TCRdb's copy has only in-frame clones and lacks some. The data contain fewer than 130,000 clones, roughly 92% of them singletons. The material sequenced was peripheral blood, taken on day 0 of AZD1222 vaccination. The receptors come from an adult in good health.

V usage is TRBV19 and J usage is TRBJ2-5, with a possible D match to TRBD1 (6 bases). Germline-derived CDR1 and CDR2 are LNHDA and SQIVND (reference sequence). The CDR3 is made up of 14 amino acids. The V and J ends lost 7 bases and 3 bases respectively, with 15 bases between them. This CDR3 is CASNNPRQEETQYF. For the CDR3, the DNA is TGTGCCAGTAACAACCCGCGACAGGAAGAGACCCAGTACTTC.

This clone has just a few counts. This sequence joins TRBV6-5 and TRBJ2-3; 11 bases match TRBD2. V gave up 4 bases and J gave up 5 bases; unmatched junction bases: 5. Germline lookup yields CDR1 MNHEY and CDR2 SVGAGI. This CDR3 contains 15 residues. As DNA, the CDR3 is TGTGCCAGCAGTTTACTAGCGGGGGAACAAGATACGCAGTATTTT. Translated, it gives CASSLLAGEQDTQYF.

The chain recombines TRBV27 with TRBJ1-1; 8 bases fit TRBD1. This CDR3 comprises 14 residues. Germline CDR1 and CDR2: MNHEY and SMNVEV (reference sequence). The trim removed 6 bases at V and 0 bases at J, leaving 3 bases unmatched. Written as DNA, the CDR3 is TGTGCCAGCAGCGACAGGGGAGTGAACACTGAAGCTTTCTTT. Translated, it gives CASSDRGVNTEAFF.

This clone was observed a few times. CDR3 sequence reads: CASSQISGRKRGGYTF. The CDR3 DNA follows: TGCGCCAGCAGCCAAATATCAGGCCGAAAACGGGGTGGCTACACCTTC. The chain couples TRBV4-1 to TRBJ1-2; D is undetermined. Per the germline V gene, CDR1 is MGHRA and CDR2 is YSYEKL. V lost 2 bases to trimming and J lost 7 bases, with 20 bases between them. The CDR3 extends over 16 amino acids.

V is TRBV2 and J is TRBJ2-5; possibly TRBD1 for D (6 bases). This CDR3 is 13 amino acids long. Trimming stripped 5 bases from V and 5 bases from J, with 12 bases between. The germline V gene encodes CDR1 SNHLY and CDR2 FYNNEI. CDR3 bases: TGTGCCAGCAGTAGGCAGGGGTTTGAGACCCAGTACTTC. Its protein is CASSRQGFETQYF. Complete variable domain (other parts from reference TRBV2 and TRBJ2-5): EPEVTQTPSHQVTQMGQEVILRCVPISNHLYFYWYRQILGQKVEFLVSFYNNEISEKSEIFDDQFSVERPDGSNFTLKIRSTKLEDSAMYFCASSRQGFETQYFGPGTRLLVL.

The chain combines TRBV29-1 with TRBJ2-1; D is unclear. Germline CDR1 and CDR2: SQVTM and ANQGSEA. CDR3 size: 12 residues. V was clipped by 7 bases and J by 3 bases, with 10 bases between them. The chain's CDR3 is CSAQEVYNEQFF. The CDR3, as DNA: TGCAGCGCTCAGGAAGTCTACAATGAGCAGTTCTTC.

This chain joins TRBV11-2 and TRBJ2-1; D possibly corresponds to TRBD2 (6 bases). Looked up from germline, CDR1 is SGHAT and CDR2 is FQNNGV. Trimming stripped 3 bases from V and 1 base from J, with 13 bases between. There are 16 residues in the CDR3. The CDR3 region is CASSLGGLRSYNEQFF. DNA of the CDR3: TGTGCCAGCAGCTTGGGGGGACTTAGGTCCTACAATGAGCAGTTCTTC.

This sequence joins TRBV12-3 or TRBV12-4 and TRBJ1-1, with D uncertain. The CDR3 covers 13 residues. Trimming removed 3 bases from V and 6 bases from J, with 11 bases in between. CDR3 bases: TGTGCCAGCAGTTTTGAGGGAGTTGCTGAAGCTTTCTTT. Its protein product is CASSFEGVAEAFF.

V and J are TRBV9 and TRBJ2-5; 8 nucleotides match TRBD1. The CDR3 extends over 15 amino acids. J was trimmed by 5 bases and V by 4 bases; bases with no gene match: 10. Germline CDR1 reads SGDLS; CDR2 reads YYNGEE. The CDR3 DNA sequence: TGTGCCAGCAGCCGGGGGACAGGCCTTAGGGAGACCCAGTACTTC. Protein: CASSRGTGLRETQYF.

The J gene is TRBJ1-5, the V gene TRBV9, with D uncertain. Looked up from germline, CDR1 is SGDLS and CDR2 is YYNGEE. This CDR3 spans 13 amino acids. V gave up 4 bases and J gave up 4 bases, with 9 bases separating them. The CDR3, as DNA: TGTGCCAGCAGCCGGACCGGTAATCAGCCCCAGCATTTT. It is translated as CASSRTGNQPQHF.

The chain joins TRBV18 to TRBJ2-5; possibly TRBD2 for D (6 bases). V was shortened by 4 bases and J by 6 bases, with 12 bases between the two germline ends. Germline-derived CDR1 and CDR2 are KGHSH and LQKENI. This CDR3 spans 13 amino acids. The CDR3 here is CASSQGGEKTQYF. DNA for the CDR3: TGTGCCAGCTCACAGGGCGGGGAGAAGACCCAGTACTTC.

The rearrangement links TRBV12-5 to TRBJ2-5, with a tentative D call TRBD2 (7 bases). V was pared by 1 base and J by 5 bases, with 8 bases between. This CDR3 has 13 residues. Germline CDR1 and CDR2: LGHNT and FRNRAP. The CDR3 spells CASGLEGGETQYF. Written as DNA, the CDR3 is TGTGCTAGTGGTTTGGAGGGGGGGGAGACCCAGTACTTC.

The chain uses TRBV5-4 and TRBJ1-2; 8 bases map to TRBD1. The V and J ends lost 7 bases and 5 bases, in that order; junction bases with no gene match: 16. Germline CDR1 SGHNT, CDR2 YYREEE (reference sequence). The CDR3 length is 16 residues. The CDR3 DNA reads TGTGCCAGCGAACAACGCGGGCCGGGGGACAGGTATGGCTACACCTTC. This encodes CASEQRGPGDRYGYTF.

The rearrangement links TRBV6-6 to TRBJ1-3, with 10 nucleotides matching TRBD1. CDR3 size: 17 residues. The trim removed 5 bases at V and 3 bases at J, leaving 10 bases unmatched. CDR1 and CDR2 from the germline V gene are MNHNY and SVGAGI (reference sequence). CDR3 amino acids: CASSPMWRDRGGNTIYF. CDR3 DNA sequence: TGTGCCAGCAGTCCCATGTGGCGGGACAGGGGTGGAAACACCATATATTTT.

The chain couples TRBV9 to TRBJ1-1; D gene unclear. With 4 bases removed from V and 3 bases from J, the gap between germline ends came to 13 bases. The length of the CDR3 is 14 residues. Germline V gives CDR1 SGDLS, CDR2 YYNGEE. The CDR3 sequence: CASSSEQMDTEAFF. Here the CDR3 DNA reads TGTGCCAGCAGCTCCGAACAGATGGACACTGAAGCTTTCTTT.

The CDR3 bases are TGTGCCAGCAGCTTGAACACGGTGAATGAAAAACTGTTTTTT. Translation gives CASSLNTVNEKLFF. The chain combines TRBV5-4 with TRBJ1-4, with unresolved D. The CDR3 extends over 14 amino acids. The ends were cut back, 1 base at V and 5 bases at J, with 9 bases in the middle. Germline V CDR1 and CDR2: SGHNT, YYREEE (reference sequence).

J is TRBJ1-2 and V is TRBV6-4, with 7 nucleotides matching TRBD1. Germline trimming cut 2 bases from V and 12 bases from J; bases unmatched to any gene: 0. Germline CDR1 is MRHNA and CDR2 is SNTAGT. The CDR3 has 10 residues. Written as DNA, the CDR3 is TGTGCCAGCAGTGACGGGACAGACACCTTC. Protein: CASSDGTDTF.

Only one count was recorded for this clone. The CDR3 DNA sequence: TGTGCCAGCAGCTTTGCCACGGAGGGCACTGAAGCTTTCTTT. Its protein product is CASSFATEGTEAFF. V gene TRBV7-3 combines with J gene TRBJ1-1; D gene ambiguous. Germline V gene sequence: CDR1 SGHTA, CDR2 FQGTGA. The V gene lost 3 bases and the J gene lost 4 bases, with 12 bases spanning the gap. The CDR3 sequence is 14 residues long.

The chain has TRBV29-1 and TRBJ2-5; D ambiguous. Germline V gene data show CDR1 as SQVTM and CDR2 as ANQGSEA. V lost 0 bases and J lost 7, with 0 bases in between. This CDR3 is built from 9 residues. CDR3 in DNA: TGCAGCGTTGAAGAGACCCAGTACTTC. Translation: CSVEETQYF.